The 6 T cell receptor beta chains given below trace back to one sample, sequenced in a study of blood T cells in healthy people across ages. Using a J-beta primer mix together with a sample-barcoded 5' primer, a second PCR was run for roughly 6 to 12 cycles. TCRdb re-derived calls from the 5' RACE reads in MiXCR, one entry per CDR3 protein. The profile shows 590,000 or so distinct CDR3 sequences, around 31% of them singletons. The sequenced sample consisted of blood. Receptor source: a woman of 80 years or more in good health.

This chain connects TRBV7-6 to TRBJ1-4; D unresolved. Trimming pared 1 base from V and 5 bases from J, leaving 11 bases between. From germline, CDR1 is SGHVS and CDR2 FNYEAQ. The CDR3 is 15 amino acids. CDR3: CASSLGSGFNEKLFF. The CDR3 DNA sequence: TGTGCCAGCAGCTTAGGATCCGGTTTCAATGAAAAACTGTTTTTT.

Ten or more counts support this clonotype. The J gene is TRBJ1-1, the V gene TRBV29-1; no firm D call. V shed 0 bases and J shed 11 bases, with 13 bases lying between them. The CDR3 runs 12 residues. Germline assignment: CDR1 SQVTM and CDR2 ANQGSEA. CDR3 DNA sequence: TGCAGCGTTGAAGATACCGGTCCTACGGCTTTCTTT. Residues: CSVEDTGPTAFF.

There are many counts of this clonotype. The chain employs TRBV5-6 and TRBJ2-5; 11 bases map to TRBD2. V gave up 4 bases and J gave up 4 bases; unmatched junction bases: 9. Germline CDR1 and CDR2: SGHDT and YYEEEE. The CDR3 contains 16 residues. The CDR3 spells CASSDLLAGGRETQYF. In DNA form, the CDR3 reads TGTGCCAGCAGCGACCTTCTAGCGGGGGGTAGAGAGACCCAGTACTTC.

V gene TRBV4-2 combines with J gene TRBJ1-3, with TRBD1 matching 8 bases. Germline V gene sequence: CDR1 LGHNA, CDR2 YNFKEQ. CDR3 size: 18 residues. V lost 4 bases and J lost 0; bases outside the gene matches: 11. CDR3 sequence: CASSPRRTGSTSGNTIYF. The CDR3 DNA sequence: TGTGCCAGCAGCCCCCGTCGGACAGGGTCCACCTCTGGAAACACCATATATTTT.

In its sample, this clonotype was seen once. The chain has TRBV7-6 and TRBJ1-4; tentatively, D is TRBD1 (6 bases). V lost 5 bases and J 16 bases, leaving 32 bases between the germline ends. Germline V gene lookup returns CDR1 SGHVS and CDR2 FNYEAQ. The CDR3 is 17 residues long. In nucleotides, the CDR3 is TGTGCCAGCAGCCCCCGGGACACCTTGGTTGTGACAGCGGAACGGTTTTTT. Its translation: CASSPRDTLVVTAERFF.

Remarks on this clonotype: A much larger clonotype is one base distant, so this may be a read error. The genes are TRBV9 and TRBJ2-1; D call uncertain. Germline values: CDR1 SGDLS, CDR2 YYNGEE. This CDR3 has 11 residues. The ends were cut back, 3 bases at V and 10 bases at J, with 8 bases in the middle. The CDR3 nucleotides are TGTGCCAGCAGCGAGCCGCTGGAGCAGTTCTTC. Its translation: CASSEPLEQFF. The complete variable domain, with remaining parts taken from reference TRBV9 and TRBJ2-1, reads DSGVTQTPKHLITATGQRVTLRCSPRSGDLSVYWYQQSLDQGLQFLIQYYNGEERAKGNILERFSAQQFPDLHSELNLSSLELGDSALYFCASSEPLEQFFGPGTRLTVL.